This T cell receptor beta chain was profiled in a study of early T cells in non-severe SARS-CoV-2 infection. Study background: Bulk RNA taken from unsorted whole blood was sequenced, leaving chains unpaired. Study-wide points: CD4 and private specificities were missed by VDJdb matching, which favored anti-spike CD8 responses.

This clonotype appeared a few times. Its antigen is unidentified. Separate cDNA molecules each had unique molecular identifiers attached to them. Using its own MiXCR run on the 5' RACE reads, TCRdb lists one record per CDR3 protein. The table shows about 30,000 distinct CDR3 sequences, with 4% to 5.5% occurring only once. The CDR3 runs 14 residues. The V gene's germline CDR1 is LGHDT and CDR2 YNNKEL (reference sequence). V was pared by 4 bases and J by 6 bases, with 6 bases of the junction left unmatched. The sequencing sample was made of whole blood. The chain joins TRBV3-1 to TRBJ2-5; 9 nucleotides match TRBD1. This clonotype originated in an adult who was a healthcare worker with PCR-confirmed SARS-CoV-2 infection or an uninfected control (not recorded which). This chain's CDR3 is CASSPWTGVQTQYF. The CDR3 nucleotides are TGTGCCAGCAGCCCCTGGACAGGGGTACAGACCCAGTACTTC.